This entry lists 28 T cell receptor beta chains sequenced from one sample in a study of T cells in women clearing cervical HPV infection. Here immunoSEQ multiplex PCR was the method, and the copy in TCRdb shows in-frame clones only, minus some. The table gives approximately 22,000 clones; the top ten clones make up 7.5% to 10% of it. Sequenced input: blood buffy coat. These receptors originate from a woman aged 18-70 years with a cervical HPV16 infection that either progressed to CIN3+ or cleared (not recorded which).

About this clone: The read ends 3 residues shy of where the CDR3 ends; the end is completed using the germline J gene. The chain uses TRBV13 and TRBJ2-1; 10 bases map to TRBD1. Looked up from germline, CDR1 is PRHDT and CDR2 is FYEKMQ (reference sequence). V lost 8 bases to trimming and J lost 9 bases; unmatched junction nucleotides: 7. This CDR3 is built from 13 residues. Incomplete CDR3 DNA: TGTGCCAGCCAACCCGGACAGGGGGGTGAG. This encodes CASQPGQGGE. The CDR3 as a whole reads CASQPGQGGEQFF. Filled out from reference TRBV13 and TRBJ2-1, the complete variable domain reads AAGVIQSPRHLIKEKRETATLKCYPIPRHDTVYWYQQGPGQDPQFLISFYEKMQSDKGSIPDRFSAQQFSDYHSELNMSSLELGDSALYFCASQPGQGGEQFFGPGTRLTVL.

About this clone: The CDR3 goes on 3 residues after the read ends, and that part is filled in from the germline J gene. This chain links TRBV6-2 or TRBV6-3 with TRBJ2-2; weak D call: TRBD2 (7 bases). This CDR3 spans 15 amino acids. The germline gives CDR1 MNHEY, CDR2 SVGEGT. V lost 2 bases and J lost 4, with 11 bases in between. CDR3 residues: CASSYGGGRTGELFF. The DNA read from the CDR3 is TGTGCCAGCAGTTACGGGGGGGGGCGCACCGGGGAG.

A note on this clone: With the read ending 3 residues before the CDR3 end, the germline J gene is used to fill in that end. The rearrangement links TRBV5-1 to TRBJ2-3; D possibly corresponds to TRBD1 (6 bases). The ends were cut back, 0 bases at V and 2 bases at J, with 10 bases in the middle. Germline V gene data show CDR1 as SGHRS and CDR2 as YFSETQ. CDR3 size: 15 residues. CDR3 in amino acids: CASSLEGEFTDTQYF. Incomplete CDR3 DNA: TGCGCCAGCAGCTTGGAGGGGGAATTCACAGATACG.

Details on this clone: With the read ending 3 residues before the CDR3 end, the germline J gene is used to fill in that end. This chain links TRBV2 with TRBJ1-2; 7 bases fit TRBD1. The CDR3 contains 14 residues. V gave up 7 bases and J gave up 4 bases; unmatched junction bases: 9. CDR1 is SNHLY, CDR2 FYNNEI, per germline. CDR3 bases read: TGTGCCAGCACGGGAGGGGGCAGTAGCTATGGC. Translated, it gives CASTGGGSSYG. The whole CDR3 protein reads CASTGGGSSYGYTF.

As regards this clone: The read falls 3 residues short of the CDR3 end, and the missing part is taken from the germline J gene. The rearrangement links TRBV20-1 to TRBJ2-7; D perhaps matches TRBD1 (6 bases). This CDR3 spans 14 amino acids. The germline V gene encodes CDR1 DFQATT and CDR2 SNEGSKA (reference sequence). Trimming removed 4 bases from V and 0 bases from J, with 13 bases in between. The covered CDR3 bases are TGCAGTGCTATAGGGACAACCAGCTCCTACGAG. Translating gives CSAIGTTSSYE. The full CDR3 is CSAIGTTSSYEQYF.

As to this clone: The CDR3 end falls 3 residues outside the read, so it is completed with the germline J gene. The V call is TRBV18, the J call TRBJ1-2; 9 bases line up with TRBD1. The CDR3 contains 15 residues. Germline loops: CDR1 KGHSH, CDR2 LQKENI. J lost 2 bases, V lost 6 bases, and 7 bases had no gene match. The CDR3: CASSAGGQGNYGYTF. The covered CDR3 bases are TGTGCCAGCTCGGCCGGGGGACAGGGAAACTATGGC. The full variable domain, completed using reference TRBV18 and TRBJ1-2, is NAGVMQNPRHLVRRRGQEARLRCSPMKGHSHVYWYRQLPEEGLKFMVYLQKENIIDESGMPKERFSAEFPKEGPSILRIQQVVRGDSAAYFCASSAGGQGNYGYTFGSGTRLTVV.

Concerning this clone itself: The missing CDR3 end, 3 residues past where the read stops, is filled in from the germline J gene. This chain uses TRBV2 with TRBJ1-2; D is undetermined. The V gene lost 3 bases and the J gene lost 4 bases, with 15 bases spanning the gap. Germline V CDR1 and CDR2: SNHLY, FYNNEI. This CDR3 region has 15 residues. CDR3 DNA (partial): TGTGCCAGCAGTGAGAGAACAGACGCTCTCTATGGC. This codes for CASSERTDALYG. The whole CDR3 reads CASSERTDALYGYTF.

Of note for this clone: The read ends 3 residues shy of where the CDR3 ends; the end is completed using the germline J gene. The chain combines TRBV7-3 with TRBJ2-7, with 11 bases lining up with TRBD2. Germline CDR1 and CDR2: SGHTA and FQGTGA. V was pared by 5 bases and J by 5 bases, with 5 bases of the junction left unmatched. The CDR3 sequence is 14 residues long. The CDR3 region is CASSLAGGIDEQYF. The CDR3 DNA, read in part, is TGTGCCAGCAGCCTAGCGGGGGGTATCGACGAG.

About this clone: Read coverage stops 3 residues before the CDR3 terminus; the germline J gene supplies the remainder. The chain has TRBV2 and TRBJ2-5, with TRBD1 matching 9 bases. The CDR3 has 13 residues. Unmatched junction bases numbered 5, after V lost 6 bases and J lost 6 bases. Germline CDR1 SNHLY, CDR2 FYNNEI. The CDR3 protein is CASSRDRAQTQYF. Incomplete CDR3 DNA: TGTGCCAGCAGCCGGGACAGGGCACAGACC.

As concerns this clone: The read ends 3 residues early relative to the CDR3; the germline J gene fills the gap. The chain carries TRBV7-9 and TRBJ1-2; D gene uncertain. This CDR3 has 13 amino acids. Germline V CDR1 and CDR2: SEHNR, FQNEAQ (reference sequence). V lost 3 bases, J lost 3 bases, and 8 bases lay in between. CDR3 loop: CASSFHRYYGYTF. The sequenced CDR3 bases are TGTGCCAGCAGCTTTCATAGATACTATGGC.

For this clone: The sequenced fragment ends 3 residues before the CDR3 boundary, so the rest is inferred from the germline J gene. The chain is built from TRBV6-2 or TRBV6-3 and TRBJ2-7; 8 nucleotides agree with TRBD2. This CDR3 spans 13 amino acids. Germline assignment: CDR1 MNHEY and CDR2 SVGEGT. Losses at the gene ends were 10 bases for V and 6 bases for J; bases not matched to a gene: 11. This chain's CDR3 is CATGTSILGEQYF. CDR3 bases read: TGTGCCACCGGGACTAGTATTCTCGGCGAG.

A remark on this clone: The read falls 3 residues short of the CDR3 end, and the missing part is taken from the germline J gene. The chain has TRBV7-9 and TRBJ2-5; the D is unclear. Trimming took 3 bases from V and 4 from J, leaving 6 bases between them. Germline V gene lookup returns CDR1 SEHNR and CDR2 FQNEAQ (reference sequence). The CDR3 consists of 12 residues. CDR3 region: CASSFSGETQYF. The CDR3 bases that were read are TGTGCCAGCAGCTTCTCGGGAGAGACC.

Details on this clone: Read data end 3 residues before the CDR3 end; the end is taken from the germline J gene. The V call is TRBV20-1, the J call TRBJ2-3; D may be TRBD2 (5 bases). CDR1 and CDR2 from the germline V gene are DFQATT and SNEGSKA (reference sequence). CDR3 size: 15 residues. V was clipped by 1 base and J by 0 bases, with 11 bases between them. CDR3 DNA, as far as it was read: TGCAGTGCTAGAGCTACGGGGTCTAGCACAGATACG. Its protein is CSARATGSSTDT. The full CDR3 sequence reads CSARATGSSTDTQYF.

Regarding this clone: The CDR3 end is not reached by the read, which stops 3 residues before it; the germline J gene fills it in. The V gene is TRBV5-1, the J gene TRBJ1-4; 7 bases match TRBD1. Germline CDR1 is SGHRS and CDR2 is YFSETQ. V lost 2 bases, J lost 7 bases, and 8 bases stayed unmatched. The CDR3 has 15 residues. The covered CDR3 bases are TGCGCCAGCAGCTTCTCGGCAGGGGGTGGTGAAAAA. Residues: CASSFSAGGGEK. Given in full, the CDR3 is CASSFSAGGGEKLFF.

Concerning this clone: The read terminates 3 residues before the CDR3 end, so the remaining end is supplied by the germline J gene. The chain couples TRBV11-2 to TRBJ1-4, with 8 bases lining up with TRBD1. The V and J ends lost 4 bases and 6 bases, in that order; junction bases with no gene match: 4. The CDR3 length is 14 residues. Germline-derived CDR1 and CDR2 are SGHAT and FQNNGV. CDR3: CASSSGQAYEKLFF. The sequenced CDR3 bases are TGTGCCAGCAGCTCGGGACAGGCTTATGAAAAA.

Regarding this clone: Read sequence stops 3 residues before the CDR3 end, and the germline J gene provides the missing end. This chain links TRBV20-1 with TRBJ1-1; D not resolved. The length of the CDR3 is 17 residues. The germline V gene has CDR1 DFQATT and CDR2 SNEGSKA (reference sequence). V was clipped by 2 bases and J by 0 bases, with 19 bases between them. Incomplete CDR3 DNA: TGCAGTGCTAGACCTCGCCGAGCAGGCTCCATGAACACTGAA. Translation gives CSARPRRAGSMNTE. In full, the CDR3 is CSARPRRAGSMNTEAFF.

About this clone: The read comes to an end 3 residues before the CDR3 does, leaving the germline J gene to fill in the end. This chain joins TRBV30 and TRBJ2-4, with D maybe TRBD1 (6 bases). Trimming removed 1 base from V and 5 bases from J, with 9 bases in between. Germline CDR1 is GTSNPN and CDR2 is SVGIG (reference sequence). This CDR3 comprises 13 residues. Incomplete CDR3 DNA: TGTGCCTGGAGTGGGGGGCGAGAAAACATT. Its protein is CAWSGGRENI. The full CDR3 protein is CAWSGGRENIQYF.

The CDR3 is CASSQDRAGYGQYF. CDR3 bases read: TGTGCCAGTAGCCAGGACAGGGCTGGCTATGGT. The V and J genes are TRBV19 and TRBJ2-4; TRBD1 agrees at 8 bases. The sequenced fragment ends 3 residues before the CDR3 boundary, so the rest is inferred from the germline J gene. The germline V gene has CDR1 LNHDA and CDR2 SQIVND (reference sequence). The CDR3 sequence is 14 residues long.

The sequenced part of the CDR3 DNA is TGCGCCAGCAGCCAAGATTGGGGACAGCAGAACACTGAA. Translation: CASSQDWGQQNTE. The entire CDR3 is CASSQDWGQQNTEAFF. V and J are TRBV4-1 and TRBJ1-1; 7 bases fit TRBD1. The CDR3 is cut off 3 residues early in the read; its end comes from the germline J gene. This CDR3 has 16 amino acids. J gave up 1 base and V 0 bases, and 5 bases lay outside the gene matches. Germline V gene sequence: CDR1 MGHRA, CDR2 YSYEKL.

For this clone: The CDR3 extends 3 residues past the end of the read, so its final part is completed from the germline J gene. The rearrangement joins TRBV18 to TRBJ2-3; 15 bases are shared with TRBD2. Germline CDR1 KGHSH, CDR2 LQKENI. The junction had 4 bases not matched to a gene; V was cut back by 6 bases and J by 0 bases. This CDR3 comprises 17 residues. The CDR3 here is CASSGTSGGPSTDTQYF. CDR3 bases read: TGTGCCAGCTCTGGGACTAGCGGGGGGCCCAGCACAGATACG.

Concerning this clone itself: The read terminates 3 residues ahead of where the CDR3 ends, so the germline J gene completes it. The chain combines TRBV7-8 with TRBJ1-3; D uncertain. Germline lookup yields CDR1 SGHVS and CDR2 FQNEAQ. CDR3 length equals 15 residues. Trimming took 1 base from V and 6 from J, leaving 13 bases between them. CDR3 bases read: TGTGCCAGCAGCTTAGTTTTGTCAGGTGAAAACACC. Its translation: CASSLVLSGENT. The full CDR3 protein is CASSLVLSGENTIYF.

As for this clone: The read ends 3 residues before the CDR3 terminus; that terminus is restored from the germline J gene. V gene TRBV29-1 combines with J gene TRBJ2-1; D is perhaps TRBD1 (6 bases). CDR1 is SQVTM and CDR2 is ANQGSEA in the germline V gene. The CDR3 covers 16 residues. Between the trimmed V and J ends, which lost 7 bases and 3 bases, there was a span of 22 bases. CDR3 in amino acids: CSAIPNRDTVYNEQFF. Incomplete CDR3 DNA: TGCAGCGCAATCCCTAACCGGGACACCGTCTACAATGAG.

With respect to this clone: The CDR3 extends 3 residues past the end of the read, so its final part is completed from the germline J gene. The chain links TRBV5-1 to TRBJ2-5; 8 bases line up with TRBD2. The ends lost 3 bases at V and 3 bases at J; junction bases unmatched: 4. Germline CDR1 reads SGHRS; CDR2 reads YFSETQ. This CDR3 is 14 amino acids long. The part of the CDR3 DNA that was read is TGCGCCAGCAGCTCGCGGGGGGCAAAAGAGACC. Amino acid sequence: CASSSRGAKET. The whole CDR3 protein is CASSSRGAKETQYF. The full variable domain, with the rest looked up from reference TRBV5-1 and TRBJ2-5, is KAGVTQTPRYLIKTRGQQVTLSCSPISGHRSVSWYQQTPGQGLQFLFEYFSETQRNKGNFPGRFSGRQFSNSRSEMNVSTLELGDSALYLCASSSRGAKETQYFGPGTRLLVL.

On this clone: The read ends 3 residues before the CDR3 terminus; that terminus is restored from the germline J gene. J is TRBJ2-7 and V is TRBV20-1; the match to TRBD1 covers 7 bases. V shed 3 bases, J shed 1 base, and the junction held 9 bases outside the gene matches. This CDR3 is built from 15 residues. Germline CDR1 is DFQATT and CDR2 is SNEGSKA (reference sequence). The DNA read from the CDR3 is TGCAGTGCTAGTGACAGGGAGAGTTTTTCCTACGAG. This gives the protein CSASDRESFSYE. The whole CDR3 sequence is CSASDRESFSYEQYF.

Note on this clone: The sequence runs out 3 residues before the end of the CDR3; the remainder is reconstructed from the germline J gene. The rearrangement links TRBV18 to TRBJ2-3; 14 nucleotides agree with TRBD2. The V and J ends lost 2 bases and 5 bases, in that order; junction bases with no gene match: 3. This CDR3 is built from 16 residues. Germline V gene sequence: CDR1 KGHSH, CDR2 LQKENI. The sequenced part of the CDR3 DNA is TGTGCCAGCTCACCAGGACTAGCGGGAGGATTAGATACG. This encodes CASSPGLAGGLDT. The complete CDR3 protein is CASSPGLAGGLDTQYF.

Regarding this clone: The read falls 3 residues short of the CDR3 end, and the missing part is taken from the germline J gene. This sequence joins TRBV5-6 and TRBJ1-5, with 9 bases lining up with TRBD1. This CDR3 has 14 amino acids. Germline values: CDR1 SGHDT, CDR2 YYEEEE. The V segment lost 3 bases and the J segment 6 bases; nucleotides outside the gene matches: 4. The part of the CDR3 DNA that was read is TGTGCCAGCAGCTCGACAGGGGGGGGTCAGCCC. Translation gives CASSSTGGGQP. The full CDR3 protein reads CASSSTGGGQPQHF.

Worth noting for this clone: An end of the junction does not agree with germline; a read error may underlie this. CDR3 DNA, as far as it was read: TGCGCCAGCAGCCAGGACCTTTTGGCGGGGGTCACAGATACG. Protein: CASSQDLLAGVTDT. In full, the CDR3 is CASSQDLLAGVTDTQYF. The chain recombines TRBV4-2 with TRBJ2-3, with 7 bases identical to TRBD2. The read finishes 3 residues shy of the CDR3 end, and the germline J gene is used to complete it. The length of the CDR3 is 17 residues. Germline CDR1 LGHNA, CDR2 YNFKEQ.

Concerning this clone itself: Read coverage stops 3 residues before the CDR3 terminus; the germline J gene supplies the remainder. This sequence joins TRBV7-2 and TRBJ2-1; 8 nucleotides align to TRBD2. With V trimmed by 5 bases and J by 2 bases, 5 bases remained unmatched. This CDR3 is 15 amino acids long. Germline-derived CDR1 and CDR2 are SGHTA and FQGNSA. The CDR3 is CASSVLADPYNEQFF. Partial CDR3 DNA: TGTGCCAGCAGCGTACTAGCGGATCCCTACAATGAG.